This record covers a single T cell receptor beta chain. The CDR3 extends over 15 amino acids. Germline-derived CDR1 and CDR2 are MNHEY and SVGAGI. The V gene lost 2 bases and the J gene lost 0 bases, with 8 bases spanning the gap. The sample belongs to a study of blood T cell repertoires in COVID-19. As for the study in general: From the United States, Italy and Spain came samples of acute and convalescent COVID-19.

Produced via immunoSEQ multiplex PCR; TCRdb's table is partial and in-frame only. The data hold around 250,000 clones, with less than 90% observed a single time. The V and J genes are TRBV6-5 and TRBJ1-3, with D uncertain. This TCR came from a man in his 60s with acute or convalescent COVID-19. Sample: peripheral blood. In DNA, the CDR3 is TGTGCCAGCAGTTACACGAGAGACTCTGGAAACACCATATATTTT. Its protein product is CASSYTRDSGNTIYF.